Listed below are T cell receptor beta chains from one sample, sequenced in a study of cytotoxic CD8 clonotypes in ibrutinib-treated CLL. Assay used: immunoSEQ multiplex PCR; TCRdb lists only in-frame clones, some missing. The data hold 160,000 or so clones, with about four fifths observed a single time. Material: PBMCs, obtained after 24 months of ibrutinib treatment. The receptors stem from a human donor with chronic lymphocytic leukemia. The CDR3 runs from the conserved cysteine through the conserved F or W. D genes are given only for firm matches. A row's size may be missing; if present it is once, few, many or a size class.

>TRBV7-9|-|-|TRBJ1-6
CASTTEAAVSPLHF
TGTGCCAGCACAACCGAAGCTGCGGTTTCACCCCTCCACTTT
>TRBV9|-|-|TRBJ1-2
CASSVDWNYGYTF
TGTGCCAGCAGCGTAGATTGGAACTATGGCTACACCTTC
>TRBV2|-|-|TRBJ1-2
CASSGQGSVGYTF
TGTGCCAGCAGTGGTCAGGGTTCAGTTGGTTACACCTTC
>TRBV28|once|-|TRBJ2-7
CASTQGYEQYF
TGTGCCAGCACGCAGGGATACGAGCAGTACTTC
>TRBV6-4|-|TRBD1|TRBJ1-2
CASSDRGQGSYGYTF
TGTGCCAGCAGTGACAGGGGACAGGGGTCGTATGGCTACACCTTC
>TRBV7-2|-|TRBD2|TRBJ2-3
CASKTGLGGTDTQYF
TGTGCCAGCAAAACGGGACTAGGGGGCACAGATACGCAGTATTTT
>TRBV29-1|-|-|TRBJ1-2
CSVDLKTSGMYGYTF
TGCAGCGTTGACCTAAAAACTTCCGGGATGTATGGCTACACCTTC
>TRBV5-8|-|TRBD1|TRBJ2-2
CASSFYLMQGANTGELFF
TGTGCCAGCAGCTTTTACCTTATGCAGGGGGCTAACACCGGGGAGCTGTTTTTT
>TRBV5-1|-|TRBD1|TRBJ2-5
CASSLNPGTGGETQYF
TGCGCCAGCAGTCTTAACCCGGGGACAGGGGGCGAGACCCAGTACTTC
>TRBV5-1|-|-|TRBJ1-2
CASSTGENNYGYTF
TGCGCCAGCAGCACCGGGGAGAATAACTATGGCTACACCTTC
>TRBV29-1|-|-|TRBJ2-3
CSAMMGRVRDTQYF
TGCAGCGCCATGATGGGACGGGTTAGAGATACGCAGTATTTT
>TRBV7-2|-|TRBD1|TRBJ1-6
CASSSGQRTYNSPLHF
TGTGCCAGCAGCTCGGGACAGCGAACCTATAATTCACCCCTCCACTTT
>TRBV6-5|-|TRBD2|TRBJ2-7
CASSYSLAGGLYEQYF
TGTGCCAGCAGTTACTCCCTAGCGGGGGGGCTCTACGAGCAGTACTTC
>TRBV29-1|-|TRBD1|TRBJ1-6
CSVLTGNSPLHF
TGCAGCGTCTTGACAGGGAATTCACCCCTCCACTTT
>TRBV6-1|-|TRBD2|TRBJ2-3
CATETTSAARNTQYF
TGTGCCACGGAAACTACTAGCGCGGCTCGAAATACGCAGTATTTT
>TRBV28|once|TRBD2|TRBJ2-7
CASSLPGLAGGQAYEQYF
TGTGCCAGCAGTCTACCCGGACTAGCGGGAGGGCAAGCCTACGAGCAGTACTTC
>TRBV7-3|-|TRBD1|TRBJ1-1
CASSLGTGGNTEAFF
TGTGCCAGCAGCTTAGGGACAGGGGGGAACACTGAAGCTTTCTTT
>TRBV6-5|-|TRBD1|TRBJ1-5
CASSGQGRGPQHF
TGTGCCAGCAGTGGACAGGGGAGGGGGCCCCAGCATTTT
>TRBV7-8|-|-|TRBJ1-2
CASSLKGGDLYGYTF
TGTGCCAGCAGCTTAAAAGGGGGGGACCTCTATGGCTACACCTTC
>TRBV19|few|-|TRBJ1-5
CASSSSRGAGRGQPQHF
TGTGCCAGTAGTTCCTCAAGAGGGGCTGGGAGGGGACAGCCCCAGCATTTT
>TRBV7-9|-|TRBD1|TRBJ1-4
CAITGTGNEKLFF
TGTGCCATCACCGGGACAGGGAATGAAAAACTGTTTTTT
>TRBV28|-|TRBD1|TRBJ2-7
CASSFDKDRGSYEQYF
TGTGCCAGCAGTTTTGATAAGGACAGGGGCTCCTACGAGCAGTACTTC
>TRBV7-2|once|TRBD1|TRBJ2-7
CASSFSGQDLYEQYF
TGTGCCAGCAGCTTTTCGGGACAGGATCTCTACGAGCAGTACTTC
>TRBV2|-|-|TRBJ1-5
CASSDFLGAWQPQHF
TGTGCCAGCAGCGACTTTTTGGGGGCTTGGCAGCCCCAGCATTTT
>TRBV10-3|-|-|TRBJ2-7
CAISEGTPITYEQYF
TGTGCCATCAGTGAAGGGACACCAATTACCTACGAGCAGTACTTC
>TRBV5-4|-|-|TRBJ2-4
CASSPSGAKNIQYF
TGTGCCAGCAGCCCCAGCGGCGCCAAAAACATTCAGTACTTC
>TRBV6-6|once|-|TRBJ1-4
CASRGEGKGNEKLFF
TGTGCCAGCAGGGGGGAGGGTAAGGGTAATGAAAAACTGTTTTTT
>TRBV10-3|-|-|TRBJ1-5
CAISETGLPKGVSNQPQHF
TGTGCCATCAGTGAGACGGGACTCCCCAAGGGGGTTAGCAATCAGCCCCAGCATTTT
>TRBV20-1|-|-|TRBJ1-1
CSALLNTEAFF
TGCAGTGCTTTGTTGAACACTGAAGCTTTCTTT
>TRBV27|-|-|TRBJ2-7
CASTQTGLISYEQYF
TGTGCCAGCACCCAGACAGGTCTCATCTCCTACGAGCAGTACTTC
>TRBV6-5|-|-|TRBJ2-3
CASSYSVSSTDTQYF
TGTGCCAGCAGTTACTCGGTCTCTAGCACAGATACGCAGTATTTT
>TRBV28|-|-|TRBJ1-2
CASSSPGGVNYGYTF
TGTGCCAGCAGTTCACCTGGGGGGGTTAACTATGGCTACACCTTC
>TRBV2|-|TRBD1|TRBJ2-7
CASRDRGLEQYF
TGTGCCAGCAGGGACAGGGGGCTCGAGCAGTACTTC
>TRBV6-5|-|-|TRBJ1-5
CASSYPITDQPQHF
TGTGCCAGCAGTTACCCAATTACAGATCAGCCCCAGCATTTT
>TRBV11-3|-|-|TRBJ2-1
CASSSSAVYNEQFF
TGTGCCAGCAGCTCTAGCGCCGTCTACAATGAGCAGTTCTTC